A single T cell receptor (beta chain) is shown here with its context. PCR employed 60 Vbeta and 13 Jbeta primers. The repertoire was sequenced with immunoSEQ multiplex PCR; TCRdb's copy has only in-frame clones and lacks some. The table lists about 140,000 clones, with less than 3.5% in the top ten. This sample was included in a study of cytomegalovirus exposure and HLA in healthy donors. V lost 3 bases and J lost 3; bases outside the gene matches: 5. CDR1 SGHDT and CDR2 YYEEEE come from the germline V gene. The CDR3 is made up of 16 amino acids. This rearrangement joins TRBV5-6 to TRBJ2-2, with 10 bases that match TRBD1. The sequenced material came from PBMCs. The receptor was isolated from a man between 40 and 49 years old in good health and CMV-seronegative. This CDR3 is CASSYWTGGYTGELFF. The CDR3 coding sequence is TGTGCCAGCAGCTACTGGACAGGGGGGTACACCGGGGAGCTGTTTTTT.